The 30 T cell receptor beta chains below were found in one sample sequenced in a study of T cell repertoires in cytomegalovirus infection. TCRdb analysed the reads with MiXCR anew, one entry per CDR3 protein. There are about 740,000 distinct CDR3 sequences in the sample; 35% occur only once, and roughly 2.8% lies in the top ten. Sequencing input: PBMCs. The receptors stem from a human donor in good health (CMV status not recorded). Some clones in this sample may be carry-over from other donors' samples.

The chain carries TRBV12-3 or TRBV12-4 and TRBJ1-3, with unresolved D. V was pared by 2 bases and J by 4 bases, with 9 bases between. The CDR3 has 14 residues. In DNA form, the CDR3 reads TGTGCCAGCAGTTTAAAGGGTTTAGGAAACACCATATATTTT. It specifies CASSLKGLGNTIYF.

Comment on this clonotype: Here the CDR3 omits its conserved ending phenylalanine or tryptophan, so a read error is the likely source. V is TRBV28 and J is TRBJ2-7; 7 nucleotides agree with TRBD1. This CDR3 has 15 residues. Trimming removed 5 bases from V and 3 bases from J; junction bases left unmatched: 10. The germline gives CDR1 MDHEN, CDR2 SYDVKM. CDR3 in amino acids: CASSRAGTADYEQYL. Here the CDR3 DNA reads TGTGCCAGCAGTAGAGCCGGGACAGCAGACTACGAGCAGTACTTA.

V gene TRBV19 combines with J gene TRBJ1-1; tentative D call: TRBD1 (5 bases). Per germline, CDR1 LNHDA and CDR2 SQIVND (reference sequence). The CDR3 totals 14 residues. Trimming took off 4 bases at V and 11 bases at J, with 20 bases between the two ends. The CDR3 loop is CASSTGLRTSHAFF. CDR3 coding DNA: TGTGCCAGTAGTACCGGTCTTCGGACAAGTCATGCTTTCTTT.

A remark on this clonotype: Relative to the germline gene, one junction end is altered; a read error may explain this. The rearrangement uses TRBV11-2 and TRBJ2-4, with no clear D. Germline CDR1 SGHAT, CDR2 FQNNGV. The CDR3 is 12 amino acids. The chain's CDR3 is CSSSQLKNIQYF. The CDR3, as DNA: TGTTCCAGCAGCCAACTGAAAAACATTCAGTACTTC.

This clonotype was seen a few times. This sequence joins TRBV4-1 and TRBJ1-5; TRBD1 might be the D (6 bases). V was clipped by 4 bases and J by 2 bases, with 15 bases between them. This CDR3 has 16 residues. CDR1 MGHRA and CDR2 YSYEKL come from the germline V gene. DNA for the CDR3: TGCGCCAGCAGCCGTCAGAGGGGGGCCGGCAATCAGCCCCAGCATTTT. It translates to CASSRQRGAGNQPQHF.

This clonotype has only a few counts. This chain links TRBV5-1 with TRBJ1-1; 8 nucleotides line up with TRBD1. Trimming at V came to 4 bases and at J to 0 bases, leaving 5 bases not matched to a gene. The length of the CDR3 is 15 residues. The germline V gene encodes CDR1 SGHRS and CDR2 YFSETQ. CDR3 coding DNA: TGCGCCAGCAGCACCGGGACAGGCATGAACACTGAAGCTTTCTTT. This gives the protein CASSTGTGMNTEAFF.

This clonotype is a singleton in its sample. The chain combines TRBV5-1 with TRBJ2-7, with D tentatively TRBD1 (6 bases). V lost 0 bases to trimming and J lost 2 bases, with 9 bases between them. The CDR3 sequence is 14 residues long. Germline V CDR1 and CDR2: SGHRS, YFSETQ. CDR3 residues: CASSLGQVPYEQYF. CDR3 nucleotide sequence: TGCGCCAGCAGCTTGGGACAGGTGCCCTACGAGCAGTACTTC.

The sample holds a few counts of this clonotype. The rearrangement links TRBV4-1 to TRBJ1-2, with 7 bases lining up with TRBD1. The length of the CDR3 is 17 residues. The V segment lost 0 bases and the J segment 1 base; nucleotides outside the gene matches: 8. Per the germline V gene, CDR1 is MGHRA and CDR2 is YSYEKL. The CDR3 here is CASSQEVYRGNNYGYTF. CDR3 in DNA: TGCGCCAGCAGCCAAGAGGTCTACAGGGGAAATAACTATGGCTACACCTTC.

The rearrangement joins TRBV9 to TRBJ2-1, with 10 nucleotides matching TRBD2. CDR3 size: 16 residues. Germline V CDR1 and CDR2: SGDLS, YYNGEE. Trimming took 0 bases from V and 4 from J; bases not matched to a gene: 4. CDR3: CASSVGPSGSYNEQFF. The CDR3 nucleotides are TGTGCCAGCAGCGTAGGTCCTAGCGGGAGTTACAATGAGCAGTTCTTC. Full variable domain (remainder filled in from reference TRBV9 and TRBJ2-1): DSGVTQTPKHLITATGQRVTLRCSPRSGDLSVYWYQQSLDQGLQFLIQYYNGEERAKGNILERFSAQQFPDLHSELNLSSLELGDSALYFCASSVGPSGSYNEQFFGPGTRLTVL.

The chain recombines TRBV11-3 with TRBJ2-2, with TRBD2 matching over 11 bases. This CDR3 region has 17 residues. Germline V gene lookup returns CDR1 SGHNT and CDR2 YENEEA. J lost 6 bases, V lost 1 base, and 7 bases had no gene match. CDR3 DNA: TGTGCCAGCAGCTTAGCCTTAGCGGGAGGGCCCTCCGGGGAGCTGTTTTTT. This sequence encodes CASSLALAGGPSGELFF.

V and J are TRBV28 and TRBJ2-3; D gene ambiguous. The germline V gene has CDR1 MDHEN and CDR2 SYDVKM. The length of the CDR3 is 12 residues. With 7 bases removed from V and 3 bases from J, the gap between germline ends came to 8 bases. CDR3 loop: CASNDRTDTQYF. CDR3 coding DNA: TGTGCCAGCAACGACCGGACAGATACGCAGTATTTT.

J is TRBJ1-2 and V is TRBV29-1, with D hard to call. Trimming stripped 6 bases from V and 6 bases from J, with 14 bases between. Germline V CDR1 and CDR2: SQVTM, ANQGSEA. CDR3 length: 12 amino acids. In DNA form, the CDR3 reads TGCAGCGTCGACGACCCGGGCGATGGCTACACCTTC. Its translation: CSVDDPGDGYTF.

This sequence joins TRBV28 and TRBJ2-5; D may match TRBD1 or TRBD2 (5 bases each). Germline V gene sequence: CDR1 MDHEN, CDR2 SYDVKM. V was shortened by 3 bases and J by 4 bases, with 12 bases between the two germline ends. The CDR3 spans 14 residues. CDR3 protein: CASSFGQGVETQYF. The CDR3 DNA reads as TGTGCCAGCAGTTTTGGGCAGGGAGTAGAGACCCAGTACTTC.

This clonotype was counted many times. J is TRBJ2-4 and V is TRBV7-2; 16 bases map to TRBD2. Germline loops: CDR1 SGHTA, CDR2 FQGNSA. The CDR3 runs to 19 residues. V lost 4 bases, J lost 0 bases, and 6 bases stayed unmatched. CDR3 sequence (DNA): TGTGCCAGCAGCTCTCCGGGACTAGCGGGGGGGGGAGCCAAAAACATTCAGTACTTC. Its protein is CASSSPGLAGGGAKNIQYF.

This chain uses TRBV28 with TRBJ1-2, with a weak D call TRBD1 (5 bases). This CDR3 is 13 amino acids long. CDR1 and CDR2 from the germline V gene are MDHEN and SYDVKM. V was pared by 4 bases and J by 3 bases, with 9 bases between. CDR3 residues: CASSSGTYYGYTF. CDR3 coding DNA: TGTGCCAGCAGTTCCGGGACGTACTATGGCTACACCTTC.

The V and J genes are TRBV11-1 and TRBJ2-7, with TRBD1 matching 7 bases. CDR3 size: 15 residues. V shed 5 bases and J 6 bases; nucleotides not matched to a gene: 13. Germline V gene sequence: CDR1 SGHAT, CDR2 FQDESV (reference sequence). The CDR3 DNA is TGTGCCAGCAGCAAAGACGGGACAGTTAGTGGCGAGCAGTACTTC. It codes for CASSKDGTVSGEQYF. Based on the CDR3 plus reference TRBV11-1 and TRBJ2-7, the full variable domain is EAEVAQSPRYKITEKSQAVAFWCDPISGHATLYWYRQILGQGPELLVQFQDESVVDDSQLPKDRFSAERLKGVDSTLKIQPAELGDSAMYLCASSKDGTVSGEQYFGPGTRLTVT.

This clonotype occurred a few times. This chain connects TRBV7-2 to TRBJ1-1; 7 bases align to TRBD1. J gave up 4 bases and V 2 bases, and 4 bases lay outside the gene matches. Germline CDR1 and CDR2: SGHTA and FQGNSA. The CDR3 is 14 residues long. The CDR3 protein is CASSLNPGGTEAFF. The DNA of the CDR3 is TGTGCCAGCAGCTTAAACCCAGGGGGCACTGAAGCTTTCTTT.

With respect to this clonotype: Mismatch with germline at one junction end may stem from a read error. The CDR3 nucleotides read TGTGCAAGCAGCTTTCCTCCAGATACGCATTATTTT. Residues: CASSFPPDTHYF. The V call is TRBV7-2, the J call TRBJ2-3; no clear D. The CDR3 extends over 12 amino acids. The germline V gene encodes CDR1 SGHTA and CDR2 FQGNSA.

This clonotype was detected once. V gene TRBV6-8 combines with J gene TRBJ1-4; D may be TRBD1 (5 bases). The V gene lost 2 bases and the J gene lost 7 bases, with 14 bases spanning the gap. The CDR3 runs 15 residues. CDR1 and CDR2 from the germline V gene are MNHGY and SAAAGT. The chain's CDR3 is CASSYGGRVGEKLFF. The CDR3 DNA follows: TGTGCCAGCAGTTACGGGGGGAGAGTGGGTGAAAAACTGTTTTTT.

Concerning this clonotype: This CDR3 fails to terminate in the conserved phenylalanine or tryptophan, so it likely reflects a read error. The rearrangement joins TRBV7-3 to TRBJ2-3, with 7 nucleotides matching TRBD1. J lost 6 bases, V lost 4 bases, and 7 bases had no gene match. CDR3 length: 14 residues. From germline, CDR1 is SGHTA and CDR2 FQGTGA. The chain's CDR3 is CASSSDRVSDTQYC. The DNA of the CDR3 is TGTGCCAGCAGCTCCGACAGGGTCTCGGATACGCAGTATTGT.

This chain joins TRBV5-1 and TRBJ1-5; D possibly corresponds to TRBD1 (5 bases). V shed 3 bases and J shed 4 bases, with 14 bases lying between them. CDR1 and CDR2 from the germline V gene are SGHRS and YFSETQ. This CDR3 has 15 residues. CDR3 amino acids: CASSCEPTDNQPQHF. The CDR3 DNA reads as TGCGCCAGCAGCTGTGAACCGACAGATAATCAGCCCCAGCATTTT.

The chain uses TRBV20-1 and TRBJ2-1; 11 bases line up with TRBD2. The CDR3 runs 15 residues. Germline lookup yields CDR1 DFQATT and CDR2 SNEGSKA (reference sequence). V lost 3 bases to trimming and J lost 8 bases; unmatched junction nucleotides: 9. The CDR3, as DNA: TGCAGTGCTAGGGGACTAGCGGCTTTGTCTGATGAGCAGTTCTTC. Residues: CSARGLAALSDEQFF.

This clonotype appeared a few times. The rearrangement links TRBV6-5 to TRBJ2-1; weak D call: TRBD1 (6 bases). The germline CDR1 and CDR2 sequences are MNHEY and SVGAGI. V shed 6 bases and J shed 7 bases, with 13 bases lying between them. CDR3 length: 13 amino acids. Here the CDR3 reads CASRTGDGNEQFF. The CDR3 coding sequence is TGTGCCAGCAGGACAGGAGACGGGAATGAGCAGTTCTTC.

In this sample, this clonotype turned up a few times. The chain joins TRBV6-5 to TRBJ2-1; weak D call: TRBD1 (5 bases). Trimming pared 6 bases from V and 3 bases from J, leaving 15 bases between. The germline V gene has CDR1 MNHEY and CDR2 SVGAGI. The CDR3 runs 15 residues. This chain's CDR3 is CASRHADRDYNEQFF. CDR3 DNA sequence: TGTGCCAGCAGGCACGCCGACAGAGACTACAATGAGCAGTTCTTC.

The CDR3 region has the DNA TGTGCCAGTAGTATAGCGGGGCCCAAAAACATTCAGTACTTC. Encoded protein: CASSIAGPKNIQYF. This chain uses TRBV19 with TRBJ2-4, with D possibly called TRBD1 or TRBD2 (5 bases each). Germline V gene lookup returns CDR1 LNHDA and CDR2 SQIVND (reference sequence). There are 14 residues in the CDR3. Between the trimmed V and J ends, which lost 1 base and 2 bases, there was a span of 6 bases.

This chain links TRBV6-1 with TRBJ1-5; the D gene is possibly TRBD1 (5 bases). The germline CDR1 and CDR2 sequences are MNHNS and SASEGT. This CDR3 has 16 amino acids. With 7 bases removed from V and 0 bases from J, the gap between germline ends came to 16 bases. In nucleotides, the CDR3 is TGTGCCAGCACGCCCACGGACGGGACTAGCAATCAGCCCCAGCATTTT. Its protein is CASTPTDGTSNQPQHF.

This clonotype was observed at least ten times. This chain uses TRBV10-3 with TRBJ1-1; no clear D. This CDR3 spans 13 amino acids. Germline CDR1 is ENHRY and CDR2 is SYGVKD. The CDR3 DNA reads as TGTGTCGCGGGAGGGAGTTCGGGGACTGAAGCTTTCTTT. Protein: CVAGGSSGTEAFF.

The chain combines TRBV28 with TRBJ2-5, with D unresolved. Trimming stripped 2 bases from V and 2 bases from J, with 9 bases between. The CDR3 has 14 residues. CDR1 is MDHEN, CDR2 SYDVKM, per germline. The CDR3 nucleotides are TGTGCCAGCAGTTTACGGCTATATCAAGAGACCCAGTACTTC. Its translation is CASSLRLYQETQYF. The complete variable domain, with remaining parts taken from reference TRBV28 and TRBJ2-5, reads DVKVTQSSRYLVKRTGEKVFLECVQDMDHENMFWYRQDPGLGLRLIYFSYDVKMKEKGDIPEGYSVSREKKERFSLILESASTNQTSMYLCASSLRLYQETQYFGPGTRLLVL.

This clonotype was observed many times. The rearrangement links TRBV28 to TRBJ1-2; D not resolved. CDR1 and CDR2 (germline): MDHEN, SYDVKM. The CDR3 consists of 12 residues. Trimming left V 6 bases short and J 2 bases short, with 7 bases between. The CDR3 region is CASSRPNYGYTF. The CDR3 bases are TGTGCCAGCAGCCGGCCCAACTATGGCTACACCTTC.

In this sample, this clonotype turned up a few times. The chain joins TRBV20-1 to TRBJ2-7, with D uncertain. With 3 bases removed from V and 1 base from J, the gap between germline ends came to 7 bases. The CDR3 covers 12 residues. Germline loops: CDR1 DFQATT, CDR2 SNEGSKA (reference sequence). The CDR3 here is CSAREQSYEQYF. For the CDR3, the DNA is TGCAGTGCTAGGGAACAGTCCTACGAGCAGTACTTC.